The 19 T cell receptor beta chains listed next were all sequenced from one sample in a study of shared clonotypes between healthy human individuals. Profiling relied on immunoSEQ multiplex PCR, and the TCRdb table lists in-frame clones only, not all of them. Of some 1.5 million clones in the sample, approximately 98% are singletons; the top ten hold 0.4% to 0.45%. Input material: naive CD4+ T cells sorted from blood. Subset reported: CD45RA+ positively selected. These receptors came from a man aged 30 to 39 in good health.

The chain is built from TRBV9 and TRBJ1-1; no definite D call. The germline V gene has CDR1 SGDLS and CDR2 YYNGEE. The CDR3 loop spans 15 amino acids. The V end was cut by 3 bases, the J end by 4 bases, with 16 bases between. The CDR3 DNA reads as TGTGCCAGCAGCGGACTAGGTGGAGCCGGCACTGAAGCTTTCTTT. It encodes CASSGLGGAGTEAFF.

The V gene is TRBV6-6, the J gene TRBJ2-5; no clear D. Trimming stripped 0 bases from V and 5 bases from J, with 10 bases between. The germline V gene has CDR1 MNHNY and CDR2 SVGAGI (reference sequence). There are 14 residues in the CDR3. CDR3 DNA sequence: TGTGCCAGCAGTTACTCGAAGGGAAGGGAGACCCAGTACTTC. It encodes CASSYSKGRETQYF.

In the case of this clone: One junction end disagrees with the germline gene, perhaps due to a read error. V gene TRBV18 combines with J gene TRBJ1-2; TRBD1 matches 8 bases. This CDR3 has 14 residues. Germline CDR1 KGHSH, CDR2 LQKENI. The CDR3 nucleotides are TGTGCCAGCGCACCCCCGACAGGGGTGCGGGGCTACACCTTC. Translating gives CASAPPTGVRGYTF.

V and J are TRBV11-2 and TRBJ2-1; D might be TRBD2 (6 bases). Germline values: CDR1 SGHAT, CDR2 FQNNGV. Trimming left V 0 bases short and J 8 bases short, with 17 bases between. The CDR3 contains 16 residues. The CDR3 DNA sequence: TGTGCCAGCAGCTTAGATGGCGGGGCTAGGTTTCATGAGCAGTTCTTC. Translation gives CASSLDGGARFHEQFF.

The chain recombines TRBV2 with TRBJ2-5, with TRBD2 identical over 7 bases. Germline V gene lookup returns CDR1 SNHLY and CDR2 FYNNEI. The CDR3 is made up of 14 amino acids. V lost 5 bases, J lost 1 base, and 4 bases stayed unmatched. The CDR3 loop reads CASSRGVAQETQYF. Written as DNA, the CDR3 is TGTGCCAGCAGTCGGGGGGTGGCCCAAGAGACCCAGTACTTC.

V and J are TRBV28 and TRBJ1-2; TRBD1 might be the D (5 bases). V lost 4 bases, J lost 4 bases, and 10 bases lay in between. The CDR3 extends over 13 amino acids. Germline CDR1 and CDR2: MDHEN and SYDVKM. CDR3 in amino acids: CASSSGLFYGYTF. The DNA of the CDR3 is TGTGCCAGCAGTTCGGGACTGTTCTATGGCTACACCTTC.

This sequence joins TRBV5-4 and TRBJ2-1, with D tentatively TRBD2 (5 bases). The CDR3 spans 13 residues. Germline CDR1 and CDR2: SGHNT and YYREEE (reference sequence). Trimming shortened V by 1 base and J by 10 bases, and 12 bases separated the two germline ends. Here the CDR3 DNA reads TGTGCCAGCAGCTTGTATGGCTCGGGAGAGCAGTTCTTC. This translates into CASSLYGSGEQFF.

The chain combines TRBV9 with TRBJ2-1; possibly TRBD2 for D (5 bases). V dropped 0 bases and J dropped 9 bases, with 13 bases sitting between them. CDR1 and CDR2 (germline): SGDLS, YYNGEE. The CDR3 loop spans 14 amino acids. CDR3: CASSVAVGGSEQFF. The DNA for the CDR3 is TGTGCCAGCAGCGTAGCGGTGGGTGGGAGTGAGCAGTTCTTC. The whole variable domain, filled in from reference TRBV9 and TRBJ2-1, reads DSGVTQTPKHLITATGQRVTLRCSPRSGDLSVYWYQQSLDQGLQFLIQYYNGEERAKGNILERFSAQQFPDLHSELNLSSLELGDSALYFCASSVAVGGSEQFFGPGTRLTVL.

The chain carries TRBV4-3 and TRBJ2-5; the D call may be TRBD1 or TRBD2 (6 bases each). The CDR3 covers 16 residues. V was cut by 3 bases and J by 4 bases, with 18 bases left in between. CDR1 is LGHNA and CDR2 is YSLEER in the germline V gene. CDR3 sequence reads: CASSQNPLGGGETQYF. CDR3 in DNA: TGCGCCAGCAGCCAGAACCCGTTGGGGGGCGGAGAGACCCAGTACTTC.

Only one count was recorded for this clone. The rearrangement links TRBV7-8 to TRBJ2-3; TRBD2 matches 11 bases. The CDR3 consists of 16 residues. Germline loops: CDR1 SGHVS, CDR2 FQNEAQ. Trimming cost V 5 bases and J 4 bases; bases outside gene matches: 8. CDR3 in DNA: TGTGCCAGCAGCCCGGGGACTAGCGGTTTCCCAGATACGCAGTATTTT. It is translated as CASSPGTSGFPDTQYF.

CDR3 region: CSVNTGRLEQFF. The CDR3 nucleotides read TGCAGCGTAAATACAGGGCGCCTTGAGCAGTTCTTC. V usage is TRBV29-1 and J usage is TRBJ2-1; TRBD1 might be the D (6 bases). Germline V gene data show CDR1 as SQVTM and CDR2 as ANQGSEA. The V and J ends lost 6 bases and 9 bases respectively, with 15 bases between them. The CDR3 has 12 residues.

This clone was seen only once. The rearrangement uses TRBV11-3 and TRBJ2-7; D remains unclear. V was shortened by 5 bases and J by 1 base, with 6 bases between the two germline ends. CDR3 length: 12 residues. Germline lookup yields CDR1 SGHNT and CDR2 YENEEA. As DNA, the CDR3 is TGTGCCAGCAGCGCCGGGTCCTACGAGCAGTACTTC. Translating gives CASSAGSYEQYF.

The chain couples TRBV5-5 to TRBJ2-1; D gene unclear. The germline V gene has CDR1 SGHKS and CDR2 YYEKEE (reference sequence). The V end lost 0 bases, the J end lost 0 bases, and 10 bases lay between the germline ends. CDR3 length: 16 residues. Here the CDR3 reads CASSLGVRSSYNEQFF. CDR3 sequence (DNA): TGTGCCAGCAGCTTGGGCGTGAGGAGCTCCTACAATGAGCAGTTCTTC.

Comment on this clone: Other DNA sequences within the sample encode an identical CDR3. The J gene is TRBJ2-3, the V gene TRBV9, with D unresolved. The V gene lost 4 bases and the J gene lost 1 base, with 7 bases spanning the gap. CDR3 size: 13 residues. CDR1 and CDR2 (germline): SGDLS, YYNGEE. This CDR3 reads CASSLIGTDTQYF. CDR3 sequence (DNA): TGTGCCAGCAGCTTAATCGGCACAGATACGCAGTATTTT.

CDR3 nucleotide sequence: TGTGCCAGCAGCTTAGTGGGCGGACAGGGCCTTCCCTACAATGAGCAGTTCTTC. Translated, it gives CASSLVGGQGLPYNEQFF. The V and J genes are TRBV7-8 and TRBJ2-1, with TRBD1 matching over 8 bases. The CDR3 loop spans 18 amino acids. The germline V gene has CDR1 SGHVS and CDR2 FQNEAQ. V was pared by 1 base and J by 2 bases, with 10 bases of the junction left unmatched.

CDR3 bases: TGTGCCAGCAGTTACTCAACCAGGGCCAGACAGCCCCAGCATTTT. Translated: CASSYSTRARQPQHF. The chain is built from TRBV6-5 and TRBJ1-5; a possible D gene is TRBD1 (5 bases). The CDR3 loop spans 15 amino acids. In germline, CDR1 is MNHEY, CDR2 SVGAGI. The V end lost 0 bases, the J end lost 7 bases, and 13 bases lay between the germline ends.

The rearrangement links TRBV19 to TRBJ2-7, with 7 positions matching TRBD2. Unmatched junction bases numbered 7, after V lost 6 bases and J lost 2 bases. This CDR3 comprises 14 residues. The germline V gene has CDR1 LNHDA and CDR2 SQIVND (reference sequence). CDR3 bases: TGTGCCAGTAGCCCCGGGGGGATTCCCTACGAGCAGTACTTC. This gives the protein CASSPGGIPYEQYF.

The chain combines TRBV6-6 with TRBJ2-7; 7 bases align to TRBD2. V lost 2 bases, J lost 4 bases, and 8 bases stayed unmatched. Germline CDR1 and CDR2: MNHNY and SVGAGI (reference sequence). The CDR3 is 15 residues long. CDR3 sequence: CASSYGSGNRYEQYF. The CDR3 DNA is TGTGCCAGCAGTTACGGGAGCGGGAATCGGTACGAGCAGTACTTC.

V is TRBV5-1 and J is TRBJ1-2; D may be TRBD1 (5 bases). Trimming stripped 1 base from V and 8 bases from J, with 15 bases between. This CDR3 has 14 amino acids. Germline V gene lookup returns CDR1 SGHRS and CDR2 YFSETQ. The CDR3 sequence is CASSLTAGSRGYTF. In nucleotides, the CDR3 is TGCGCCAGCAGCTTGACCGCAGGGTCTCGGGGCTACACCTTC.